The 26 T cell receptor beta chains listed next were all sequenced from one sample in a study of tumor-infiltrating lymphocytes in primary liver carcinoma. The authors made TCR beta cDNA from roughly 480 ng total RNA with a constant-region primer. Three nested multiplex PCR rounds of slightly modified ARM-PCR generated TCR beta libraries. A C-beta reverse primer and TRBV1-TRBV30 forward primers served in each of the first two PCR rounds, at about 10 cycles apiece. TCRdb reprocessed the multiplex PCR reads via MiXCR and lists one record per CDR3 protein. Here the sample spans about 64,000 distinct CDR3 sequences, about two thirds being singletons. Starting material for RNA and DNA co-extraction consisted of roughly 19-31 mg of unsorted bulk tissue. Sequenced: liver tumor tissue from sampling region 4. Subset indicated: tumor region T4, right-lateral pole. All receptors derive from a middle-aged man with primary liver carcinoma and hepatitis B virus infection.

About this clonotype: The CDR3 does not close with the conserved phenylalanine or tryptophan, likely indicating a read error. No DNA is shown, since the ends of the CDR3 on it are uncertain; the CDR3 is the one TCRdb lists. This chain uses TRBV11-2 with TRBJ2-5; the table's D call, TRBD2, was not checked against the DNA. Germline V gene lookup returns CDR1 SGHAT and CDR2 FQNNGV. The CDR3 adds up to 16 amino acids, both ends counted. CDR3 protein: CASSQTPGGGRGTQCV.

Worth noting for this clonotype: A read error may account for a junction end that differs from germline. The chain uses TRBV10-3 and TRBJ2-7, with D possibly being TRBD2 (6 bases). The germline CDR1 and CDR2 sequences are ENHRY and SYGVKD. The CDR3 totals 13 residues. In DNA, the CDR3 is TGTGCCATCCGGAGCGGGCACGGCTACGAGCAGTATTTC. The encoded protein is CAIRSGHGYEQYF.

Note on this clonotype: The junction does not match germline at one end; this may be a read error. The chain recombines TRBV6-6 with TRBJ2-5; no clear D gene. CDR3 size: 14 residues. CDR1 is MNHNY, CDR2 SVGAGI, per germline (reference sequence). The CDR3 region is CTSRRQYSQETQYF. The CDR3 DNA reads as TGTACCAGCAGACGGCAATATTCACAAGAGACCCAGTACTTC.

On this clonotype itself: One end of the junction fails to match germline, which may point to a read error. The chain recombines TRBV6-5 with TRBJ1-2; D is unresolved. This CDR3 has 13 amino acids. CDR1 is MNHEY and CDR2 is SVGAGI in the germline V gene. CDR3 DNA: TGTGCCAGCAGTTACGGGCAGAACTATGGCTACAGCTTC. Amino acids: CASSYGQNYGYSF.

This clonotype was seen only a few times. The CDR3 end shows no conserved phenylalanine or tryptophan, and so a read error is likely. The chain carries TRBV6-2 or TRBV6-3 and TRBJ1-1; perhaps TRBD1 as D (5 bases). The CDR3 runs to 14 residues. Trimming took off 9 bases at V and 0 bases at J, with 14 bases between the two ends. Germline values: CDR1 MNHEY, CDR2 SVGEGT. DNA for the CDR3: TGTGCCAGTCGGCGGGGGGGGATGAACACTGAAGCTTTCATT. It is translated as CASRRGGMNTEAFI.

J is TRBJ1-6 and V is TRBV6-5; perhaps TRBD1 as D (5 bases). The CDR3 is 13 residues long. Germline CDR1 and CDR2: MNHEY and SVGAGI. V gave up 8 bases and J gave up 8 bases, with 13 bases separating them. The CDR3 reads CASGGIGDSPLHF. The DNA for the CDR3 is TGTGCCAGCGGTGGGATAGGGGATTCACCCCTCCACTTT.

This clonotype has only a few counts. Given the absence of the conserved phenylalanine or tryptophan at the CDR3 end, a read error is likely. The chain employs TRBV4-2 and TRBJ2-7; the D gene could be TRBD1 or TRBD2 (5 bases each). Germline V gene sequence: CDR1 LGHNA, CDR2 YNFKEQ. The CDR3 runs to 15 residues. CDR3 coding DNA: TGTGCCAGTAGCCAAGATAAGGGGAGCGGCTACGAGCAGTACTTA. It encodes CASSQDKGSGYEQYL.

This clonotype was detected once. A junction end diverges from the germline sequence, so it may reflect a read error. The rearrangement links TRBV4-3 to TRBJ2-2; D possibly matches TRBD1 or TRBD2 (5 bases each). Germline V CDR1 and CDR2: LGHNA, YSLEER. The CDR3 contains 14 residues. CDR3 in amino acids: CASSQDGAAGEPFF. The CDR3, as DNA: TGCGCCAGCAGCCAAGATGGGGCCGCCGGGGAGCCGTTTTTT.

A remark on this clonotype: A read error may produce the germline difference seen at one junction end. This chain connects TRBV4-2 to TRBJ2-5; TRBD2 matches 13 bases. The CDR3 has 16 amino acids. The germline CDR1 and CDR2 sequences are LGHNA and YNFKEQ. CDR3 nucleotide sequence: TGTGCCAGCAGCAAGGGACTAGCGGGGACCCAAGAGACCCACTACTTC. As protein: CASSKGLAGTQETHYF.

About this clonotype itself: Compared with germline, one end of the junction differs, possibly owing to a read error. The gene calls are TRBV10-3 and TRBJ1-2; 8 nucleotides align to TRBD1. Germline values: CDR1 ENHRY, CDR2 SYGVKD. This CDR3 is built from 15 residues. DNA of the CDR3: TGTACCATCAATGAGTCCCAGGGGGCTTACTATGGCTACACCTTC. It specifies CTINESQGAYYGYTF.

The CDR3 DNA reads as TGTGCCAGCAGCCAAGCGGCTAGGGTTTCCTACGAGCAGTACTTC. Amino acids: CASSQAARVSYEQYF. The J gene is TRBJ2-7, the V gene TRBV4-2; D gene ambiguous. The V gene's germline CDR1 is LGHNA and CDR2 YNFKEQ. The CDR3 length is 15 residues. V lost 1 base and J 1 base, leaving 11 bases between the germline ends.

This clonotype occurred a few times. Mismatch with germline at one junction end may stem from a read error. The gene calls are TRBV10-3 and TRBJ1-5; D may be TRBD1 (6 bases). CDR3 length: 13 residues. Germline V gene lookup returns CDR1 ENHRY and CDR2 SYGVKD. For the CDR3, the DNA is TGTGCCATCCGTGAGTCGACAGGTCAGCCCCAGCATTTT. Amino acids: CAIRESTGQPQHF.

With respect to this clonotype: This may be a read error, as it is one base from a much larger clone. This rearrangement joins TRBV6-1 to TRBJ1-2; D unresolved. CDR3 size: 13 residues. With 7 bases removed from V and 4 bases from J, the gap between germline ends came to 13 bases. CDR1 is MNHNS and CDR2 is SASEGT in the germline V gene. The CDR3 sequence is CASNDRLFYGYTF. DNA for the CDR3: TGTGCCAGCAATGACCGACTGTTCTATGGCTACACCTTC.

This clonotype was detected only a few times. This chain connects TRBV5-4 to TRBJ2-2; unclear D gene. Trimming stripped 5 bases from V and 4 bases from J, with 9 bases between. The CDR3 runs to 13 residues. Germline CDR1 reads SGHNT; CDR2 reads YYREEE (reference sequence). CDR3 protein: CASRTAGTGELFF. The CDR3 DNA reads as TGTGCCAGCAGGACTGCCGGCACCGGGGAGCTGTTTTTT.

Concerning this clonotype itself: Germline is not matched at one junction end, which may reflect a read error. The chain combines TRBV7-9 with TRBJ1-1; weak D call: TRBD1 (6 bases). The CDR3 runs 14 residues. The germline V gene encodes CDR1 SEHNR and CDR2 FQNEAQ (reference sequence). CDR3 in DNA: TGTACCAGCAGCTTCCTTCAGGGGAACACTGAATCTTTCTTT. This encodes CTSSFLQGNTESFF.

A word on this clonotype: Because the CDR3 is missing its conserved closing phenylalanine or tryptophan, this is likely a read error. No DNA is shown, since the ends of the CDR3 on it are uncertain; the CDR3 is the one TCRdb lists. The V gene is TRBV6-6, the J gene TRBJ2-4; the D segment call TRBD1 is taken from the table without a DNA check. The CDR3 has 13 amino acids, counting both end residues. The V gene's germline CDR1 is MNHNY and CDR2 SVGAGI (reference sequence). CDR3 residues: CASSSRTGGAGYL.

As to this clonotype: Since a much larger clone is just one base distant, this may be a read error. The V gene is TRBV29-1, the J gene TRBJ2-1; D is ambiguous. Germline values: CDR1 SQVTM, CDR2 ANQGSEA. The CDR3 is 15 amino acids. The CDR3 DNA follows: TGCAGCGTTGATCTTTCTAGGGTCAATACCAATGGGCAGTTCTTC. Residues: CSVDLSRVNTNGQFF.

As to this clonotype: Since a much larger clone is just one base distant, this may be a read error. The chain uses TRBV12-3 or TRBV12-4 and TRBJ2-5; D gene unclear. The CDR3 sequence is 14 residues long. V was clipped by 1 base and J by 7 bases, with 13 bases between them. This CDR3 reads CASSLGTTSWTQYF. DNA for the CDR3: TGTGCCAGCAGTTTAGGAACCACCTCTTGGACCCAGTACTTC.

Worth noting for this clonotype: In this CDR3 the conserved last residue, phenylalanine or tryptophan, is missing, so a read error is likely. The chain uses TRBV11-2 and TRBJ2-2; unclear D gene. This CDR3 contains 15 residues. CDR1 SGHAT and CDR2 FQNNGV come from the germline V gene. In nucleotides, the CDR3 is TGTGCCAGCAGCCTTGCGAGGTCGAACACCGAGGAGCTGTTTTAT. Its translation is CASSLARSNTEELFY.

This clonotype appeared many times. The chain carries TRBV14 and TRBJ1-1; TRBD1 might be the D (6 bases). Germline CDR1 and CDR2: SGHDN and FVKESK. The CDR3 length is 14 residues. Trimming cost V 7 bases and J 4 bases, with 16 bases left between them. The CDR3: CASTLRRGGTEAFF. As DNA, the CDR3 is TGTGCCAGCACCCTTCGCCGAGGGGGCACTGAAGCTTTCTTT.

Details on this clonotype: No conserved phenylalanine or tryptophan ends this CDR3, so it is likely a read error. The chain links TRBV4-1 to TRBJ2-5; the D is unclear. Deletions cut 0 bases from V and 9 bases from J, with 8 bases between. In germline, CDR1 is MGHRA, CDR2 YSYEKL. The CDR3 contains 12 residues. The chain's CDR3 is CASSQDSPAQYL. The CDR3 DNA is TGCGCCAGCAGCCAAGATTCCCCGGCCCAGTACCTC.

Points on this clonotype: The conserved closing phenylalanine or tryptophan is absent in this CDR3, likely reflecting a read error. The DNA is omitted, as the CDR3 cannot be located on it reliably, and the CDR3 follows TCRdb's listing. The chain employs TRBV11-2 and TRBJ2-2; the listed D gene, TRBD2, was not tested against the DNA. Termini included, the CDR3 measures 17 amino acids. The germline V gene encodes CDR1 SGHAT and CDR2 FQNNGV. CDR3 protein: CASTLALGGANTGEQFL.

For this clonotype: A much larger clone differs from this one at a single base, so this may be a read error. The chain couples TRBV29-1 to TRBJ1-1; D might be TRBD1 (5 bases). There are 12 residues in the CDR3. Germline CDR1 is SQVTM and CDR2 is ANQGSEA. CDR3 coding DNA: TGCAACGTTCGATGGGGCGCGACTGAAGCTTTCTTT. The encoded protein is CNVRWGATEAFF.

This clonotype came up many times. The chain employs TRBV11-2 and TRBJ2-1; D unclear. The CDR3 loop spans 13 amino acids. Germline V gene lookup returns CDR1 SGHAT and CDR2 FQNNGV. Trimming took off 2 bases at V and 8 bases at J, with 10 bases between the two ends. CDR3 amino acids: CASSLNDAYEQFF. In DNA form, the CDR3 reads TGTGCCAGCAGCTTAAATGATGCCTATGAGCAGTTCTTC.

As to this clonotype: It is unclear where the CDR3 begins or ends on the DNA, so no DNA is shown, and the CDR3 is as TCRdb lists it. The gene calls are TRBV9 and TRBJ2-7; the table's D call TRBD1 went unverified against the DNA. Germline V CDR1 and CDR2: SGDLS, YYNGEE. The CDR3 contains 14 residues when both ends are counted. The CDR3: CASGVGTGIYEQYF.

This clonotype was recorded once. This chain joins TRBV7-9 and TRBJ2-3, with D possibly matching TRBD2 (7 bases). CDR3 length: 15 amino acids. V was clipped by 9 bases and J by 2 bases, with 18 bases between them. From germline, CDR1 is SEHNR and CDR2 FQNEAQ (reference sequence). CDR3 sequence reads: CASSLRRGATDTQYF. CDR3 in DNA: TGTGCCAGTAGCCTAAGACGGGGGGCCACAGATACGCAGTATTTT.